This paragraph covers one T cell receptor beta chain sequence. The antigen remains unidentified. The source of the sample is a study of monozygotic twins with inflammatory bowel disease. The input for each TCR library was 3,500 to 4,500 ng of total RNA. A template switching step added UMIs, each with a 6-nucleotide sample barcode. Using the 5' RACE reads, TCRdb records one entry per CDR3 protein without DNA. Recorded for this sample: some 150,000 distinct CDR3 sequences. Study results and caveats: Clonotype overlap with others was lower in IBD patients than in healthy twins, a difference that was greatest with disease activity.

CDR3 length: 15 amino acids. Germline values: CDR1 DFQATT, CDR2 SNEGSKA (reference sequence). The rearrangement links TRBV20-1 to TRBJ2-2; TCRdb names TRBD2, which stays unverified in the absence of DNA. The sample taken for sequencing was blood. This TCR came from a human donor with ulcerative colitis or Crohn's disease, or a healthy co-twin of an affected twin (not recorded which). The CDR3 region is CSARGLAGGTGELFF.